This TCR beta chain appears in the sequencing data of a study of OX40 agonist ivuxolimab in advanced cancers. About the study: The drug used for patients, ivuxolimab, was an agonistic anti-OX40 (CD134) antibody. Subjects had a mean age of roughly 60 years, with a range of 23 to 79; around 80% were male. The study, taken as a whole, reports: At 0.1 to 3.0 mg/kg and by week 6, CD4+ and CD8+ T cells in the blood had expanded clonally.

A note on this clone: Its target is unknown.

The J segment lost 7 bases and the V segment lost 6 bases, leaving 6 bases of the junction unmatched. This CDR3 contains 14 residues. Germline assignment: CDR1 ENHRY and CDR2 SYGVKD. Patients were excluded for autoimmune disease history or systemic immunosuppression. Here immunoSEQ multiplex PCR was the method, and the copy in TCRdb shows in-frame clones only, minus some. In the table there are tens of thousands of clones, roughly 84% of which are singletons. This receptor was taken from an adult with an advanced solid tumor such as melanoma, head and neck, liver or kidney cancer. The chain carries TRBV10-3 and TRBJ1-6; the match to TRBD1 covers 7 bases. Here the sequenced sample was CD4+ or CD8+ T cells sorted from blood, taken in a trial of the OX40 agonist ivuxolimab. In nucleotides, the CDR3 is TGTGCCATCAGAAAACAGGGGACCAATTCACCCCTCCACTTT. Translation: CAIRKQGTNSPLHF.